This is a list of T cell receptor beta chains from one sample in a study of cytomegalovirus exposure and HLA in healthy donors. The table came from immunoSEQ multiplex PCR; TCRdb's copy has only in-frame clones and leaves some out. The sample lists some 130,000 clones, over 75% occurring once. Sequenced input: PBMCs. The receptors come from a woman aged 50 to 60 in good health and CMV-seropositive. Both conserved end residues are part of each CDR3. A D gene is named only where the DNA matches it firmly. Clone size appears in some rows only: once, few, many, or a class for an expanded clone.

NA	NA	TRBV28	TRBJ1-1	TGTGCCAGCAGCCGAGAAAAAATAAACAGGGCCTATGGGAACACTGAAGCTTTCTTT	CASSREKINRAYGNTEAFF
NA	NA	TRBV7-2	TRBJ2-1	TGTGCCAGCAGCTCAAGCGGGCAATCCTACAATGAGCAGTTCTTC	CASSSSGQSYNEQFF
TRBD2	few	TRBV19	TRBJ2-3	TGTGCCAGTAGAGGCGGTCTAGCGGGAGAATTTGGCAGCACAGATACGCAGTATTTT	CASRGGLAGEFGSTDTQYF
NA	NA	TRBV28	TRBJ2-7	TGTGCCAGCGGCCGCGGGGAAGAGTACTTC	CASGRGEEYF
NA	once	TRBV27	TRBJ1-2	TGTGCCAGCAGTTTATGGGGGGATGGTAGCTACACCTTC	CASSLWGDGSYTF
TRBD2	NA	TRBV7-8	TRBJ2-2	TGTGCCAGCAGCGAATCGTGGCGGGGGGCCCCCGGGGAGCTGTTTTTT	CASSESWRGAPGELFF
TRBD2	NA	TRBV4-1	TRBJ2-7	TGCGCCAGCAGCCGGGGGCCTAGCGGGGGCTACGAGCAGTACTTC	CASSRGPSGGYEQYF
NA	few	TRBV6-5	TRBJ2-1	TGTGCCAGCACGTACCTACAGGGCCCCTACAATGAGCAGTTCTTC	CASTYLQGPYNEQFF
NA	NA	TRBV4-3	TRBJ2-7	TGCGCCAGCAGCCAACCCGACAGGCCTATCTCCTACGAGCAGTACTTC	CASSQPDRPISYEQYF
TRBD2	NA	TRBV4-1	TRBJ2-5	TGCGCCAGCAGCCTGGGGACTAGCGGGGGGGATGAGACCCAGTACTTC	CASSLGTSGGDETQYF
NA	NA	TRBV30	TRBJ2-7	TGTGCCTGGACTAGAAGCGGGCCAGACTACGAGCAGTACTTC	CAWTRSGPDYEQYF
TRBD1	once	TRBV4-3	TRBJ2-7	TGCGCCAGCAGCCAATTCTTTACCGGGACAGGGGCCTACGAGCAGTACTTC	CASSQFFTGTGAYEQYF
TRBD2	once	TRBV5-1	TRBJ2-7	TGCGCCAGCAGCTTGGGAGGCGGGGGGACCTACGAGCAGTACTTC	CASSLGGGGTYEQYF
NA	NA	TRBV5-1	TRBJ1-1	TGCGCCAGCAGCTTAGGACGGCCCCAGGGGACTGAAGCTTTCTTT	CASSLGRPQGTEAFF
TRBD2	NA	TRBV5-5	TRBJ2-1	TGTGCCAGCAGCTCCGAGCGGGGGGCCTACAATGAGCAGTTCTTC	CASSSERGAYNEQFF
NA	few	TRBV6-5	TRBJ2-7	TGTGCCAGCAGTTACTCGTTTCACAGCTCCTACGAGCAGTACTTC	CASSYSFHSSYEQYF
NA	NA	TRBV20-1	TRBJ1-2	TGCAGTGCTAGACTTACAGGTGGCTACACCTTC	CSARLTGGYTF
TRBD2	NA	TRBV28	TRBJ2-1	TGTGCCAGCAAGGGGACTAGCGAATACAATGAGCAGTTCTTC	CASKGTSEYNEQFF
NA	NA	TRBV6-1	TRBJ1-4	TGTGCCAGCGAAGGACGGGGTAATGAAAAACTGTTTTTT	CASEGRGNEKLFF
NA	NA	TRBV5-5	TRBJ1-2	TGTGCCAGCAGTGTAACAGCCACGGGCCAGGGGATTAACTATGGCTACACCTTC	CASSVTATGQGINYGYTF
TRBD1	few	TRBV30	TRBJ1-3	TGTGCCTGGAGGAAACAGGGGTTCGGAAACACCATATATTTT	CAWRKQGFGNTIYF
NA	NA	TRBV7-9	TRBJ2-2	TGTGCCAGCAGTCCTATAAAACAGGGAGTAGAGCTGTTTTTT	CASSPIKQGVELFF
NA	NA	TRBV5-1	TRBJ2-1	TGCGCCAGCATGTCGGGCTCCTACAATGAGCAGTTCTTC	CASMSGSYNEQFF
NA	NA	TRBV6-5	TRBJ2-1	TGTGCCAGCAGTTACCGAGGGTACAATGAGCAGTTCTTC	CASSYRGYNEQFF
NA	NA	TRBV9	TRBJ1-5	TGTGCCAGCAGCGTAGAGGCAGGGCGTCAGCCCCAGCATTTT	CASSVEAGRQPQHF
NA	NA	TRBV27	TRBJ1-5	TGTGCCAACCCAGAGGCCCAGCATTTT	CANPEAQHF
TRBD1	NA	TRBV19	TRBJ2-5	TGTGCCAGTAGTAGGACAGGGTTGCAAGAGACCCAGTACTTC	CASSRTGLQETQYF
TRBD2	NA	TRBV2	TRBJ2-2	TGTGCCAGCATCCGTCGACTAGCGGGGGACACCGGGGAGCTGTTTTTT	CASIRRLAGDTGELFF
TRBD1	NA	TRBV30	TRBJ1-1	TGTGCCTGGAGTGGCGGGCCCCGAGACAGGGCTAGGGCGGCTTTCTTT	CAWSGGPRDRARAAFF
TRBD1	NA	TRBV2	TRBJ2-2	TGTGCCAGCAGCGCAGGACAGGGGGCGGTCGGGGAGCTGTTTTTT	CASSAGQGAVGELFF
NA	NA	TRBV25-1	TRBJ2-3	TGTGCCAGCGCATACACTGGGGGGGCAACAGATACGCAGTATTTT	CASAYTGGATDTQYF
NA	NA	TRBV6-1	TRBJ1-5	TGTGCCAGCAGTGAATGGGGCAGGGTTGGTCAGCCCCAGCATTTT	CASSEWGRVGQPQHF
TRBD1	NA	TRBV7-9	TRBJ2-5	TGTGCCAGCAGCTTTATCAGACAGGGGGCTTGGGAGACCCAGTACTTC	CASSFIRQGAWETQYF
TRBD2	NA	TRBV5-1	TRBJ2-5	TGCGCCAGCAGCTTGGGACTAGCGGGGGGGCCCGGCGAGACCCAGTACTTC	CASSLGLAGGPGETQYF
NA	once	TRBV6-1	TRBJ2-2	TGTGCCAGCAGTGAAAGAAATCAGAGGACCGGGGAGCTGTTTTTT	CASSERNQRTGELFF
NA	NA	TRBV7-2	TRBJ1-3	TGTGCCAGCAGCTTAGCGGGGGGGAGCTCTGGAAACACCATATATTTT	CASSLAGGSSGNTIYF
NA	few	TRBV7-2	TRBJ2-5	TGTGCCAGCAGCTCCAACTTCCAGACCCAGTACTTC	CASSSNFQTQYF
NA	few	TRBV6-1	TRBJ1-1	TGTGCCAGCATCCGCGGTCAAGGTGGCACTGAAGCTTTCTTT	CASIRGQGGTEAFF